The following is a TCR beta chain sequence with its context. Antigen: not known. The entry originates in a study of blood T cells in healthy people across ages. The V gene end was trimmed by 4 bases and the J gene end by 3 bases; junction bases not matched to a gene: 3. The CDR3 sequence is 14 residues long. CDR1 is SNHLY, CDR2 FYNNEI, per germline. A second PCR, run for about 7 to 11 cycles, used a sample-barcoded 5' primer plus a J-beta primer mix. There were at least 3 million CDR3-containing paired-end reads obtained from each sample. TCRdb redid the calling of the 5' RACE reads with MiXCR, one entry per CDR3 protein. The sample carries around 2 million distinct CDR3 sequences, about two fifths recorded once. General study results and limits: PBMC samples, being unsorted, prevented any conclusive comparison of naive and antigen-experienced cells.

Drawn from each donor were approximately 9.5 milliliters of peripheral blood. The authors extracted at least 5 micrograms of total RNA per sample. This clonotype was obtained from a human donor in good health. The rearrangement links TRBV2 to TRBJ1-2, with TRBD1 matching 9 bases. Specimen: blood. The CDR3 sequence is CASSVDRGHYGYTF. The CDR3 region has the DNA TGTGCCAGCAGTGTGGACAGGGGTCACTATGGCTACACCTTC.